This is a list of T cell receptor beta chains from one sample in a study of T cell responses to AZD1222 COVID-19 vaccine. Data came from immunoSEQ multiplex PCR; TCRdb stores just in-frame clones and leaves some out. The sample includes 150,000 to 200,000 clones, almost 95% of them seen just once. The sample here was peripheral blood, taken on day 0 of AZD1222 vaccination. The receptors come from an adult in good health. Both conserved end residues are part of each CDR3. The order of the fields is V gene, CDR3 protein.

V gene: TRBV11-1
CDR3 protein: CASSFRTSGNEQFF

V gene: TRBV6-4
CDR3 protein: CASSDHGLAGDTQYF

V gene: TRBV7-3
CDR3 protein: CASSRNLSGFSYEQYF

V gene: TRBV28
CDR3 protein: CASSFASVSYNEQFF

V gene: TRBV6-6
CDR3 protein: CASSLSLTGGVGYEQYF

V gene: TRBV3-1/TRBV3-2
CDR3 protein: CASSPSGSYEQYF

V gene: TRBV18
CDR3 protein: CASSPGRPMNTEAFF

V gene: TRBV18
CDR3 protein: CASSPGGAHNSPLHF

V gene: TRBV3-1/TRBV3-2
CDR3 protein: CASRAGGGSGNTEAFF

V gene: TRBV6-5
CDR3 protein: CASSTDRRGYGYTF

V gene: TRBV6-4
CDR3 protein: CASSAGQGEAFF

V gene: TRBV5-1
CDR3 protein: CASSLSVTGVNTIYF

V gene: TRBV5-1
CDR3 protein: CASSMGQVYGYTF

V gene: TRBV27
CDR3 protein: CASSLDGSNTGELFF

V gene: TRBV7-3
CDR3 protein: CASSRTVSYNSPLHF

V gene: TRBV18
CDR3 protein: CASSLNQGSNQPQHF

V gene: TRBV28
CDR3 protein: CASSLRPGIGQPQHF

V gene: TRBV27
CDR3 protein: CASSFGTSDTYEQYF

V gene: TRBV5-4
CDR3 protein: CASSLSPGQGARGYGYTF

V gene: TRBV5-5
CDR3 protein: CASTPVAGDYGYTF

V gene: TRBV5-1
CDR3 protein: CASSLPLLGAETNEKLFF

V gene: TRBV6-2/TRBV6-3
CDR3 protein: CASSYPAREIYEQYF

V gene: TRBV5-1
CDR3 protein: CASSLGGGTHDEQFF

V gene: TRBV6-2/TRBV6-3
CDR3 protein: CASSSPGSLRGEKLFF

V gene: TRBV6-2/TRBV6-3
CDR3 protein: CASSYSGGGNEQFF

V gene: TRBV27
CDR3 protein: CASSLDGYNEQFF

V gene: TRBV5-1
CDR3 protein: CASSPPGLWETQYF

V gene: TRBV9
CDR3 protein: CASSVVKRGGPDTQYF

V gene: TRBV5-5
CDR3 protein: CASSLDGQRNTEAFF

V gene: TRBV27
CDR3 protein: CASRPAGTGETQYF

V gene: TRBV28
CDR3 protein: CASGGKGQETQYF

V gene: TRBV3-1/TRBV3-2
CDR3 protein: CASSQVRWDAQETQYF

V gene: TRBV5-1
CDR3 protein: CASRESSGNTIYF

V gene: TRBV7-9
CDR3 protein: CASSSGTGGAQPQHF

V gene: TRBV5-6
CDR3 protein: CASSWTAYGYTF

V gene: TRBV4-1
CDR3 protein: CASSQSSTGVYGYTF

V gene: TRBV25-1
CDR3 protein: CASSARQGAQAFF

V gene: TRBV11-1
CDR3 protein: CASSFGRGGPETQYF

V gene: TRBV5-4
CDR3 protein: CASSRRQGMITEAFF

V gene: TRBV3-1/TRBV3-2
CDR3 protein: CASSEERGELFF

V gene: TRBV4-3
CDR3 protein: CASSQEGYYGYTF

V gene: TRBV28
CDR3 protein: CASSPGWVNTEAFF

V gene: TRBV10-3
CDR3 protein: CASKGTGELFF

V gene: TRBV30
CDR3 protein: CAWSVQGVRNSPLHF

V gene: TRBV7-2
CDR3 protein: CASSFRATRGLEQYF

V gene: TRBV5-1
CDR3 protein: CASSRGSTNEKLFF